The 29 T cell receptor beta chains presented below share a single source sample, sequenced in a study of T cell responses to AZD1222 COVID-19 vaccine. TCRdb's copy holds only in-frame clones and misses some; the assay was immunoSEQ multiplex PCR. This table has about 150,000 clones, more than 75% appearing once. Specimen: peripheral blood, collected on day 0 of AZD1222 vaccination. These receptor sequences come from an adult in good health.

The chain joins TRBV27 to TRBJ1-2; tentative D call: TRBD1 (6 bases). Germline V lookup: CDR1 MNHEY, CDR2 SMNVEV (reference sequence). V was clipped by 2 bases and J by 2 bases, with 15 bases between them. This CDR3 has 16 amino acids. The CDR3: CASSLQVGGQNYGYTF. The CDR3 DNA sequence: TGTGCCAGCAGTTTACAGGTTGGGGGGCAGAACTATGGCTACACCTTC.

V gene TRBV28 combines with J gene TRBJ1-1; D gene unclear. Trimming shortened V by 2 bases and J by 0 bases, and 13 bases separated the two germline ends. This CDR3 contains 16 residues. Germline V gives CDR1 MDHEN, CDR2 SYDVKM. The CDR3 region has the DNA TGTGCCAGCAGTTTAAGCGAGGGCAGGATGAACACTGAAGCTTTCTTT. Translated: CASSLSEGRMNTEAFF.

The CDR3 region is CASSFLVQGSPLHF. In nucleotides, the CDR3 is TGTGCCAGCAGTTTTCTGGTTCAGGGTTCACCCCTCCACTTT. The chain is built from TRBV27 and TRBJ1-6, with a weak D call TRBD1 (5 bases). Trimming took 3 bases from V and 9 from J, leaving 12 bases between them. CDR3 length: 14 residues. Germline V CDR1 and CDR2: MNHEY, SMNVEV (reference sequence).

The chain employs TRBV5-1 and TRBJ2-3; 14 nucleotides match TRBD2. This CDR3 is built from 18 residues. The V gene's germline CDR1 is SGHRS and CDR2 YFSETQ. Trimming cost V 4 bases and J 1 base; bases outside gene matches: 8. CDR3 DNA sequence: TGCGCCAGCAGCCCGTTAGGACTAGCGGGAGGACGCACAGATACGCAGTATTTT. This gives the protein CASSPLGLAGGRTDTQYF.

The chain uses TRBV24-1 and TRBJ2-1; D may be TRBD1 (5 bases). The germline gives CDR1 KGHDR, CDR2 SFDVKD. Trimming left V 4 bases short and J 5 bases short, with 14 bases between. This CDR3 comprises 15 residues. The CDR3: CATSDQPGSHNEQFF. DNA of the CDR3: TGTGCCACCAGTGACCAACCAGGGTCCCACAATGAGCAGTTCTTC.

The rearrangement joins TRBV21-1 to TRBJ2-3; TRBD2 was called by the table and not checked on the DNA. TRBV21-1 is annotated as a pseudogene. CDR3 length: 13 amino acids. CDR3 loop: CASSKGPTGEQYF. As DNA, the CDR3 is TGTGCCAGCAGCAAAGGACCTACGGGGGAGCAGTATTTT.

The rearrangement links TRBV5-6 to TRBJ2-1; D is unclear. The CDR3 has 11 residues. CDR1 is SGHDT and CDR2 is YYEEEE in the germline V gene. V was pared by 0 bases and J by 7 bases, with 2 bases between. The DNA of the CDR3 is TGTGCCAGCAGCTTGGCTAATGAGCAGTTCTTC. This codes for CASSLANEQFF.

The chain employs TRBV7-8 and TRBJ1-2, with 12 bases lining up with TRBD1. This CDR3 has 17 residues. V trimming: 4 bases; J trimming: 3 bases; junction bases outside the gene matches: 9. Germline CDR1 SGHVS, CDR2 FQNEAQ. The CDR3 coding sequence is TGTGCCAGCAGCTCATCCGGGACAGGGGGCCGCGACTATGGCTACACCTTC. This sequence encodes CASSSSGTGGRDYGYTF.

J is TRBJ1-2 and V is TRBV10-1, with D possibly TRBD1 on 5 matching bases. The CDR3 is made up of 13 amino acids. Germline V CDR1 and CDR2: WNHNN, SYGVQD (reference sequence). V dropped 1 base and J dropped 8 bases, with 11 bases sitting between them. This chain's CDR3 is CASSEFRDGGYTF. CDR3 DNA: TGCGCCAGCAGTGAGTTCAGGGATGGGGGCTACACCTTC.

J is TRBJ1-4 and V is TRBV19, with TRBD1 matching over 7 bases. The germline V gene has CDR1 LNHDA and CDR2 SQIVND (reference sequence). The CDR3 covers 14 residues. J lost 7 bases, V lost 8 bases, and 10 bases had no gene match. CDR3 nucleotides: TGTGCCAGTTCCCCCGGGGAGGGGGCTGAAAAACTGTTTTTT. This gives the protein CASSPGEGAEKLFF.

This clone has only one observation. The CDR3 nucleotides read TGCACCAGCCCCCAGGGTTTCAAAAACATTCAGTACTTC. This codes for CTSPQGFKNIQYF. V and J are TRBV1 and TRBJ2-4; the listed D gene, TRBD1, was not tested against the DNA. TRBV1 is reported as a pseudogene. The CDR3 consists of 13 residues.

The chain joins TRBV10-3 to TRBJ2-7; weak D call: TRBD2 (5 bases). The CDR3 sequence is 14 residues long. Per the germline V gene, CDR1 is ENHRY and CDR2 is SYGVKD. V dropped 6 bases and J dropped 1 base, with 13 bases sitting between them. CDR3 DNA sequence: TGTGCCATCAGGGCCGACCGCGGGTCCTACGAGCAGTACTTC. Translated: CAIRADRGSYEQYF.

This chain links TRBV19 with TRBJ2-2; D ambiguous. Germline CDR1 reads LNHDA; CDR2 reads SQIVND (reference sequence). The CDR3 contains 14 residues. V was clipped by 7 bases and J by 1 base, with 10 bases between them. The CDR3 DNA is TGTGCCAGTACTCACAGACGGAACACCGGGGAGCTGTTTTTT. This encodes CASTHRRNTGELFF.

This chain links TRBV10-3 with TRBJ2-7; D perhaps matches TRBD2 (6 bases). Germline CDR1 ENHRY, CDR2 SYGVKD. The ends were cut back, 1 base at V and 2 bases at J, with 15 bases in the middle. This CDR3 contains 16 residues. The CDR3 is CAISEYGGDRTYEQYF. The DNA of the CDR3 is TGTGCCATCAGTGAGTACGGGGGAGATCGCACCTACGAGCAGTACTTC.

The chain joins TRBV3-1 (or the pseudogene TRBV3-2) to TRBJ2-1, with 10 bases identical to TRBD2. Per the germline V gene, CDR1 is LGHDT and CDR2 is YNNKEL (reference sequence). This CDR3 has 17 residues. The trim removed 1 base at V and 3 bases at J, leaving 6 bases unmatched. In DNA form, the CDR3 reads TGTGCCAGCAGCCAAGTGCCCGTAGCGGGGGGCTACAATGAGCAGTTCTTC. It encodes CASSQVPVAGGYNEQFF.

V usage is TRBV12-3 or TRBV12-4 and J usage is TRBJ2-5, with a possible D match to TRBD2 (5 bases). V lost 6 bases and J lost 5, with 10 bases in between. This CDR3 spans 12 amino acids. The CDR3 is CASSPTGETQYF. The CDR3 coding sequence is TGTGCCAGCAGCCCGACGGGGGAGACCCAGTACTTC.

The chain is built from TRBV24-1 and TRBJ2-1, with no clear D. CDR1 and CDR2 from the germline V gene are KGHDR and SFDVKD. Between the trimmed V and J ends, which lost 2 bases and 4 bases, there was a span of 14 bases. This CDR3 spans 16 amino acids. CDR3 residues: CATSDSWATSYNEQFF. Written as DNA, the CDR3 is TGTGCCACCAGTGATTCATGGGCGACTTCTTACAATGAGCAGTTCTTC.

V usage is TRBV5-5 and J usage is TRBJ2-4, with 8 bases fitting TRBD1. The germline CDR1 and CDR2 sequences are SGHKS and YYEKEE (reference sequence). CDR3 size: 19 residues. The V segment lost 1 base and the J segment 1 base; nucleotides outside the gene matches: 13. The CDR3 DNA reads as TGTGCCAGCAGCTTGTATATCGGGGCAGGGGGCGCGGCCAAAAACATTCAGTACTTC. It is translated as CASSLYIGAGGAAKNIQYF.

Of note for this clone: The germline gene is not matched at one end of the junction; a read error may be the cause. This chain connects TRBV29-1 to TRBJ1-1; the D gene is possibly TRBD1 (5 bases). The CDR3 runs 12 residues. Germline loops: CDR1 SQVTM, CDR2 ANQGSEA. The DNA of the CDR3 is TGCAGCGTTGAAGGGAGTAGTGGGGCCTTACTATTT. Translating gives CSVEGSSGALLF.

This chain connects TRBV7-9 to TRBJ2-3, with TRBD2 matching 14 bases. Looked up from germline, CDR1 is SEHNR and CDR2 is FQNEAQ (reference sequence). V lost 5 bases to trimming and J lost 0 bases; unmatched junction nucleotides: 7. The CDR3 totals 18 residues. In DNA, the CDR3 is TGTGCCAGCAGCCTTGGACTAGCGGGAGGCCCGAGCACAGATACGCAGTATTTT. It codes for CASSLGLAGGPSTDTQYF. Full variable domain (rest looked up from reference TRBV7-9 and TRBJ2-3): DTGVSQNPRHKITKRGQNVTFRCDPISEHNRLYWYRQTLGQGPEFLTYFQNEAQLEKSRLLSDRFSAERPKGSFSTLEIQRTEQGDSAMYLCASSLGLAGGPSTDTQYFGPGTRLTVL.

This chain links TRBV15 with TRBJ1-1, with D possibly matching TRBD1 (6 bases). Germline V gives CDR1 LNHNV, CDR2 YYDKDF (reference sequence). The V end lost 2 bases, the J end lost 4 bases, and 11 bases lay between the germline ends. There are 14 residues in the CDR3. The CDR3 DNA follows: TGTGCCACCAGCAGAAACAGGGATACCACTGAAGCTTTCTTT. It is translated as CATSRNRDTTEAFF.

The chain is built from TRBV7-6 and TRBJ2-5; 10 bases are a match to TRBD2. The CDR3 totals 17 residues. V shed 6 bases, J shed 4 bases, and the junction held 14 bases outside the gene matches. Germline V gene data show CDR1 as SGHVS and CDR2 as FNYEAQ. The CDR3: CASSPSSLAGEGETQYF. The DNA for the CDR3 is TGTGCCAGCAGTCCCTCTTCCCTAGCGGGAGAAGGAGAGACCCAGTACTTC.

The chain has TRBV2 and TRBJ1-1; 8 bases agree with TRBD1. V shed 8 bases, J shed 6 bases, and the junction held 8 bases outside the gene matches. CDR3 length: 13 amino acids. Germline-derived CDR1 and CDR2 are SNHLY and FYNNEI. DNA of the CDR3: TGTGCCAGCTGGACAGGGATAGAAGCTGAAGCTTTCTTT. It is translated as CASWTGIEAEAFF.

The chain is built from TRBV28 and TRBJ1-4; D possibly corresponds to TRBD1 (5 bases). The germline gives CDR1 MDHEN, CDR2 SYDVKM. Trimming left V 1 base short and J 4 bases short, with 7 bases between. There are 14 residues in the CDR3. CDR3 in amino acids: CASSLLQDNEKLFF. The CDR3 DNA follows: TGTGCCAGCAGTTTATTACAGGATAATGAAAAACTGTTTTTT.

The chain links TRBV4-3 to TRBJ1-5; 8 bases are shared with TRBD1. The CDR3 has 14 residues. CDR1 and CDR2 from the germline V gene are LGHNA and YSLEER. The ends lost 4 bases at V and 7 bases at J; junction bases unmatched: 6. CDR3 sequence: CASSLGQGQQPQHF. The CDR3 bases are TGCGCCAGCAGCCTTGGACAGGGCCAGCAGCCCCAGCATTTT.

This clone was seen a handful of times. V and J are TRBV28 and TRBJ2-7; the D is unclear. The CDR3 is 14 amino acids. Germline V gene data show CDR1 as MDHEN and CDR2 as SYDVKM. V gave up 4 bases and J gave up 5 bases, with 15 bases separating them. The CDR3 sequence: CASSSSAGLDEQYF. The CDR3 DNA reads TGTGCCAGCAGTTCCTCGGCAGGTCTCGACGAGCAGTACTTC.

The V call is TRBV19, the J call TRBJ1-4; D call uncertain. Trimming took off 5 bases at V and 0 bases at J, with 13 bases between the two ends. This CDR3 contains 16 residues. The germline V gene encodes CDR1 LNHDA and CDR2 SQIVND (reference sequence). The CDR3 is CASSPWRGTTNEKLFF. The CDR3 nucleotides read TGTGCCAGTAGTCCTTGGCGAGGTACAACTAATGAAAAACTGTTTTTT.

The chain employs TRBV28 and TRBJ1-2; 9 bases agree with TRBD1. From germline, CDR1 is MDHEN and CDR2 SYDVKM. Trimming removed 4 bases from V and 6 bases from J; junction bases left unmatched: 9. The CDR3 totals 15 residues. CDR3 sequence (DNA): TGTGCCAGCAGTTCGCCTCCGGGACAGGGACATGGCTACACCTTC. Its protein is CASSSPPGQGHGYTF.

This chain links TRBV10-1 with TRBJ1-3; 7 bases match TRBD1. Looked up from germline, CDR1 is WNHNN and CDR2 is SYGVQD (reference sequence). CDR3 length equals 13 residues. V trimming: 10 bases; J trimming: 2 bases; junction bases outside the gene matches: 5. The CDR3 DNA follows: TGCGCCAACAGGGGCAGGGCTGGAAACACCATATATTTT. It codes for CANRGRAGNTIYF.